This is a list of T cell receptor beta chains from one sample in a study of cytomegalovirus exposure and HLA in healthy donors. Clones were read by immunoSEQ multiplex PCR, and TCRdb kept only the in-frame ones, dropping some. The data contain some 71,000 clones, about 70% of them singletons. The material sequenced was PBMCs. All receptors derive from a man in his late teens or twenties in good health and CMV-seronegative. The CDR3 runs from the conserved cysteine through the conserved F or W. The D gene is left open where the match is weak. Clone size is given for some rows only: seen once, a few or many times, or a class if the clone is expanded.

J,V,size,D,DNA,CDR3
TRBJ2-7,TRBV2,few,-,TGTGCCAGCAGTGAAGCGGGGGGGGCGCGGGACGAGCAGTACTTC,CASSEAGGARDEQYF
TRBJ1-1,TRBV7-3,-,TRBD1,TGTGCCAGCAGCAAACAGGGGGTGAACACTGAAGCTTTCTTT,CASSKQGVNTEAFF
TRBJ2-7,TRBV28,-,-,TGTGCCAGCGCCGCCTCGACCGCTGCGGGCGAGCAGTACTTC,CASAASTAAGEQYF
TRBJ2-6,TRBV9,-,-,TGTGCCAGCAGCGCGGGAGCCTTTGGGGCCAACGTCCTGACTTTC,CASSAGAFGANVLTF
TRBJ2-7,TRBV5-6,-,TRBD1,TGTGCCAGCAGTTGGGGTAGGGGGCGGAACGAGCAGTACTTC,CASSWGRGRNEQYF
TRBJ1-1,TRBV9,once,-,TGTGCCAGCAGCGGGATTAGCTACACTGAAGCTTTCTTT,CASSGISYTEAFF
TRBJ1-5,TRBV15,-,TRBD1,TGTGCCACCAGCAGAGGGCCAGAGATCCCGGGACAGGGAAGTAGCAATCAGCCCCAGCATTTT,CATSRGPEIPGQGSSNQPQHF
TRBJ1-4,TRBV21-1,-,-,TGTGCCAGCAGCTCCCAGGGACAGGGTGGTGAAAAACTGTTTTTT,CASSSQGQGGEKLFF
TRBJ1-5,TRBV15,-,-,TGTGCCACCAGCGGCGGGGTTCCCAATCAGCCCCAGCATTTT,CATSGGVPNQPQHF
TRBJ1-3,TRBV23-1,-,-,TGCGCCAGCAGTCATTACAGGTCCGGGGGAAACACCATATATTTT,CASSHYRSGGNTIYF
TRBJ1-3,TRBV15,-,-,TGTGCCACCAGCAGAGACAGGGGAGGAAACACCATATATTTT,CATSRDRGGNTIYF
TRBJ1-1,TRBV18,-,-,TGTGCCAGCTCGCCGAGACAGGACATGAACACTGAAGCTTTCTTT,CASSPRQDMNTEAFF
TRBJ1-5,TRBV30,few,-,TGTGCCTGGAGTAACCCTGGGGGGTTCACTCAGCCCCAGCATTTT,CAWSNPGGFTQPQHF
TRBJ2-1,TRBV2,-,TRBD2,TGTGCCAGCAGTGTCGGGACTAGCGGGGGGCACAATGAGCAGTTCTTC,CASSVGTSGGHNEQFF